The source of this T cell receptor beta chain is a study of blood T cell repertoires in COVID-19. In the study overall: Acute-phase and convalescent COVID-19 samples originated in the United States, Italy and Spain. T cells, B-cell-depleted T cells, or PBMCs provided the cDNA or gDNA that served as material.

In the study's own analysis: Nucleated cell counts were estimated from reference gene primer amplification. Produced via immunoSEQ multiplex PCR; TCRdb's table is partial and in-frame only. V and J calls and clone size are those listed in that table; D and trimming were worked out from the DNA. This table holds some 170,000 clones, roughly 83% found once. Germline assignment: CDR1 SGDLS and CDR2 YYNGEE. This CDR3 contains 12 residues. V was cut by 0 bases and J by 10 bases, with 5 bases left in between. The chain has TRBV9 and TRBJ1-6; perhaps TRBD1 as D (5 bases). The receptor was isolated from a woman of 80 years or more with active or convalescent COVID-19. Source material: peripheral blood. The CDR3 spells CASSVEGSPLHF. CDR3 coding DNA: TGTGCCAGCAGCGTAGAGGGGTCACCCCTCCACTTT.